The TCR beta chain under discussion was sequenced for a study of shared clonotypes between healthy human individuals. At the level of the study: Researchers drew samples from a couple of women and a few men aged 18 to 49.

Execution of the assay was at deep level. Profiled with immunoSEQ multiplex PCR; TCRdb holds only in-frame clones, not every one. The sample carries some 2 million clones, 85% to 95% recorded once. Broader study findings: Deeper or shallower sequencing was expected to change how clonotypes are shared among donors.

V dropped 10 bases and J dropped 3 bases, with 22 bases sitting between them. Germline V gene sequence: CDR1 ENHRY, CDR2 SYGVKD. CDR3 length: 15 amino acids. On this clone: Its target is not known.

In the naive CD8 group, cells lacked CD45RO and were positively selected for CCR7, so terminally differentiated effector memory CD45RA+ cells were left out. The chain is built from TRBV10-3 and TRBJ2-7; TRBD1 or TRBD2 may be the D gene (5 bases each). Specimen: naive CD8+ T cells sorted from blood. The sequence was collected from a man aged 18 to 35 in good health. CDR3 residues: CATNGAIDKVYEQYF. CDR3 sequence (DNA): TGTGCCACCAACGGGGCGATAGATAAAGTCTACGAGCAGTACTTC.